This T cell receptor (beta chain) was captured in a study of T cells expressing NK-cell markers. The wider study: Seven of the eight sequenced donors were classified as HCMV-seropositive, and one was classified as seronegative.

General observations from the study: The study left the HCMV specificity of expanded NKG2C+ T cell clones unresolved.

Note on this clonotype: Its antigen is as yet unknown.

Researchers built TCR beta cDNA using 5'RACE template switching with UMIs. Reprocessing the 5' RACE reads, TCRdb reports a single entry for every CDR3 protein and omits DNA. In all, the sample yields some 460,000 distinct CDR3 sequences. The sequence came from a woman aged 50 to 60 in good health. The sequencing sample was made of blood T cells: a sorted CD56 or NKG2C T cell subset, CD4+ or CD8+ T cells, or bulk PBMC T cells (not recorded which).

The CDR3 sequence: CASSLSGTSSNEQYF. The chain is built from TRBV5-1 and TRBJ2-7; absent DNA, TCRdb's TRBD2 call cannot be checked. Germline V lookup: CDR1 SGHRS, CDR2 YFSETQ. The CDR3 runs 15 residues.